The rows below give T cell receptor beta chains drawn from one sample of a study of shared clonotypes between healthy human individuals. The data were produced by immunoSEQ multiplex PCR, yet TCRdb's version contains in-frame clones alone and is incomplete. Counted here are 2 million to 2.5 million clones, around 95% occurring once; the ten biggest clones make up around 0.13%. Sequences were obtained from naive CD4+ T cells sorted from blood. The receptor set was obtained from a man aged 18 to 29 in good health. The CDR3 runs from the conserved cysteine through the conserved F or W. A D gene is named only where the DNA matches it firmly. Clone size is shown for a subset of rows, as once, few, many or a class of expanded clone.

J,size,D,V,DNA,CDR3
TRBJ1-2,-,TRBD1,TRBV4-2,TGTGCCAGCAGCCTAGAGGGGACAGTCACTAACTATGGCTACACCTTC,CASSLEGTVTNYGYTF
TRBJ2-3,-,TRBD2,TRBV19,TGTGCCAGTCGGCTAGCGGGCCAAGATACGCAGTATTTT,CASRLAGQDTQYF
TRBJ1-4,-,-,TRBV30,TGTGCCTGGAGTGTGGGGGTGGGCGAAAAACTGTTTTTT,CAWSVGVGEKLFF
TRBJ2-3,-,-,TRBV7-2,TGTGCCAGCAGCTTAGTGGGCGGGCCTGCCACAGATACGCAGTATTTT,CASSLVGGPATDTQYF
TRBJ2-1,once,TRBD2,TRBV30,TGTGCCTGGGGAGGGGTAGCGGGAAGGCGGAATGAGCAGTTCTTC,CAWGGVAGRRNEQFF
TRBJ1-2,-,TRBD1,TRBV19,TGTGCCAGTAGTCGACAGGGGATAGGTGGCTACACCTTC,CASSRQGIGGYTF
TRBJ1-1,-,-,TRBV11-3,TGTGCCAGCAGCTTAGCCGGAATGAACACTGAAGCTTTCTTT,CASSLAGMNTEAFF
TRBJ2-1,-,-,TRBV6-5,TGTGCCAGCAGCCCGATATACCCAAACTACAATGAGCAGTTCTTC,CASSPIYPNYNEQFF
TRBJ2-7,-,-,TRBV7-6,TGTGCCAGCAGCTTAGGCCAGAACTCCTACGAGCAGTACTTC,CASSLGQNSYEQYF
TRBJ2-5,once,-,TRBV9,TGTGCCAGCAGCGGAGGGCACGGGAAAGAGACCCAGTACTTC,CASSGGHGKETQYF
TRBJ1-6,-,-,TRBV6-1,TGTGCCAGCAGTGATGGATGGAATTCACCCCTCCACTTT,CASSDGWNSPLHF
TRBJ2-2,-,-,TRBV19,TGTGCCACCACATTTTCCTTGCCCACCGGGGAGCTGTTTTTT,CATTFSLPTGELFF
TRBJ2-1,-,TRBD2,TRBV5-6,TGTGCCAGCAGCTTTTTATTAGCGGGAGTGGGTCGTAATGAGCAGTTCTTC,CASSFLLAGVGRNEQFF
TRBJ1-4,-,-,TRBV2,TGTGCCAGCAGTGATGAGGGTTTTGAACTGTTTTTT,CASSDEGFELFF
TRBJ2-1,-,TRBD2,TRBV27,TGTGCCAGCAGTGCACCATCCCTAAGACTAGCGGGAGGGCGCGAGCAGTTCTTC,CASSAPSLRLAGGREQFF
TRBJ1-6,-,TRBD1,TRBV6-4,TGTGCCAGCAGTGAGACAGGGAATTCACCCCTCCACTTT,CASSETGNSPLHF
TRBJ1-1,-,TRBD1,TRBV6-1,TGTGCCAGCAGTCTACAGGGGATGAACACTGAAGCTTTCTTT,CASSLQGMNTEAFF
TRBJ1-4,-,TRBD1,TRBV5-1,TGCGCCAGCAGCAGTCCGGGACAGGGGTTAGAAAAACTGTTTTTT,CASSSPGQGLEKLFF
TRBJ2-7,-,-,TRBV2,TGTGCCAGCAGTGAACTTGGGGCTGACTACTACGAGCAGTACTTC,CASSELGADYYEQYF
TRBJ2-7,-,-,TRBV9,TGTGCCAGCAGCGCAGGGGACTACCCACCCGAGCAGTACTTC,CASSAGDYPPEQYF
TRBJ2-1,-,-,TRBV30,TGTGCCTGGGGAGGTGGGGGTAACTCCTACAATGAGCAGTTCTTC,CAWGGGGNSYNEQFF
TRBJ2-7,-,-,TRBV11-2,TGTGCCAGCAGCTCGGACAACTCCTACGAGCAGTACTTC,CASSSDNSYEQYF